The rows below give T cell receptor beta chains drawn from one sample of a study of blood T cells in healthy people across ages. TCRdb processed the 5' RACE reads anew with MiXCR; each CDR3 protein has one entry. The profile covers about 1.8 million distinct CDR3 sequences, with around 48% appearing a single time and about 2.1% taken by the ten largest. Sequencing was done on a sample of blood. The origin of the receptors is a woman in her thirties or forties in good health. The CDR3 runs from the conserved cysteine through the conserved F or W. Fields, in order: J gene, D gene, clone size, V gene, CDR3 DNA, CDR3 protein. The D gene is left open where the match is weak. Rows may omit the clone size; those that give it use once, few, many or a size class.

TRBJ2-7	NA	NA	TRBV12-3/TRBV12-4	TGTGCCAGCAGTTTAACCCTTTCTGGAGAGCAGTACTTC	CASSLTLSGEQYF
TRBJ1-2	TRBD1	NA	TRBV27	TGTGCCAGCAGTCCCGAGGGACAGGCCCATGGCTACACCTTC	CASSPEGQAHGYTF
TRBJ2-6	NA	NA	TRBV7-9	TGTGCCAGCAGCTTAAGGCCCTTAGTGACGGAGTTCTCTGGGGCCAACGTCCTGACTTTC	CASSLRPLVTEFSGANVLTF
TRBJ1-6	NA	NA	TRBV2	TGTGCCAGCAGGGCACAGGGAAAGGATGACAATTCACCCCTCCACTTT	CASRAQGKDDNSPLHF
TRBJ2-3	TRBD1	NA	TRBV28	TGTGCCAGCAGTTCCAAAATCGACAGGGACAGGCTACCAGATACGCAGTATTTT	CASSSKIDRDRLPDTQYF
TRBJ2-1	NA	once	TRBV4-1	TGCGCCAGCAGCCTCGGACCGGGACTTTCGGGTAATGAGCAGTTCTTC	CASSLGPGLSGNEQFF
TRBJ1-2	NA	NA	TRBV18	TGTGCCAGCTCACCAAATACGGACGGGAGAGGGGGCTACACCTTC	CASSPNTDGRGGYTF
TRBJ2-1	NA	few	TRBV7-2	TGTGCCAGCAGCGAGGATAGGAGGAGTGGTGAGCAGTTCTTC	CASSEDRRSGEQFF
TRBJ2-3	NA	NA	TRBV20-1	TGCAGTGCCGGTCGGGGGGCCGGTTCAGATACGCAGTATTTT	CSAGRGAGSDTQYF
TRBJ1-2	TRBD1	NA	TRBV15	TGTGCCACCAGCAGAACGACAGGGGGCGGCTACACCTTC	CATSRTTGGGYTF
TRBJ2-7	NA	few	TRBV7-2	TGTGCCAGCGAGGCGGCAACGGCTCTGTCCTACGAGCAGTACTTC	CASEAATALSYEQYF
TRBJ2-3	NA	few	TRBV27	TGTGCCAGCAGTTTATCAGCGCGGAGGGTAGTCACAGATACGCAGTATTTT	CASSLSARRVVTDTQYF
TRBJ2-4	NA	NA	TRBV11-1	TGTGCCAGCAGAAGGGGTGCGGAAAACATTCAGTACTTC	CASRRGAENIQYF
TRBJ2-7	TRBD1	few	TRBV28	TGTGCCAGCAGGCCACAGGGGAACTACGAGCAGTACTTC	CASRPQGNYEQYF
TRBJ2-4	NA	NA	TRBV25-1	TGTGCCAGCAGTGTTGGGGTCGAATCCCTAGCCAAAAACATTCAGTACTTC	CASSVGVESLAKNIQYF
TRBJ2-5	TRBD2	few	TRBV5-1	TGCGCCAGCAGCTTGGAGGGACTAGCTCGCAGAGAGACCCAGTACTTC	CASSLEGLARRETQYF
TRBJ2-1	NA	few	TRBV7-2	TGTGCCAGTGTAGAATACAATGAGCAGTTCTTC	CASVEYNEQFF
TRBJ2-4	TRBD1	NA	TRBV11-2	TGTGCCAGCAGCTCGAGACAGGGGTGGAATGAGCAGTACTTC	CASSSRQGWNEQYF
TRBJ2-4	NA	NA	TRBV28	TGTGCCAGTGACAGCCAACCCAAAAACATTCAGTACTTC	CASDSQPKNIQYF
TRBJ2-5	NA	NA	TRBV20-1	TGCAGTGCCCCTCACTCACCGGGGGTTCAAGAGACCCAGTACTTC	CSAPHSPGVQETQYF
TRBJ2-7	NA	few	TRBV6-5	TGTGCCAGCAGTTACCTCGCACAGGGCCCCCTCTCCTACGAGCAGTACTTC	CASSYLAQGPLSYEQYF
TRBJ2-1	TRBD1	NA	TRBV12-3/TRBV12-4	TGTGCCAGCACCGGGGACAGATTCTCCTACAATGAGCAGTTCTTC	CASTGDRFSYNEQFF
TRBJ1-1	NA	NA	TRBV6-6	TGTGCCAGCAGCCCCGGGATGTATACTGAAGCTTTCTTT	CASSPGMYTEAFF
TRBJ2-7	NA	NA	TRBV20-1	TGCAGTGCTGGGGGCGTGGGGCGGTACGAGCAGTACTTC	CSAGGVGRYEQYF
TRBJ1-6	NA	NA	TRBV25-1	TGTGCCAGCAGTGATAAGGGGGTGTCCATCTATAATTCACCCCTCCACTTT	CASSDKGVSIYNSPLHF
TRBJ2-4	NA	NA	TRBV20-1	TGCAGTGCTTTGGAAGGGAGCAAGGCCAAAAACATTCAGTACTTC	CSALEGSKAKNIQYF
TRBJ2-3	NA	NA	TRBV20-1	TGCAGTGCTAGTTTCGGCAGGGCCTTAACAGATACGCAGTATTTT	CSASFGRALTDTQYF
TRBJ2-6	NA	few	TRBV25-1	TGTGCCAGCAGTGAATCCGGCAGATCTGGGGCCAACGTCCTGACTTTC	CASSESGRSGANVLTF
TRBJ2-1	NA	NA	TRBV6-5	TGTGCCAGCAGCTACCGGGGGGCCACTTACAATGAGCAGTTCTTC	CASSYRGATYNEQFF
TRBJ2-4	NA	once	TRBV15	TGTGCCACCAGCAGAGATAATGGATTTCGTCTAACCAAAAACATTCAGTACTTC	CATSRDNGFRLTKNIQYF
TRBJ2-7	TRBD2	NA	TRBV11-3	TGTGCCAGCAGCGACACCGGGACTAGCTTGCAGTACTTC	CASSDTGTSLQYF
TRBJ2-3	NA	NA	TRBV7-2	TGTGCCACCCACCGGGACTCTCTTGATACGCAGTATTTT	CATHRDSLDTQYF
TRBJ2-4	NA	few	TRBV29-1	TGCAGCGTTGGTCGGACAGACTCCAAAAACATTCAGTACTTC	CSVGRTDSKNIQYF
TRBJ2-1	TRBD1	NA	TRBV29-1	TGCAGCGTTGAAGATCGTTTCCGGGACAGGGCCTACAATGAGCAGTTCTTC	CSVEDRFRDRAYNEQFF
TRBJ2-5	NA	few	TRBV7-8	TGTGCCAGCAACAAGGTTGCCTGGACACAAGAGACCCAGTACTTC	CASNKVAWTQETQYF
TRBJ2-7	TRBD1	NA	TRBV27	TGTGCGGCCGGGACAGGAGGCTACAATGAGCAGTACTTC	CAAGTGGYNEQYF
TRBJ2-3	NA	few	TRBV10-3	TGTGCCATCAGTGGTGCCGCAGATACGCAGTATTTT	CAISGAADTQYF
TRBJ2-4	NA	NA	TRBV5-1	TGCGCCAGCAGCGGGGAATCAGAGGCCCAGTACTTC	CASSGESEAQYF
TRBJ2-3	TRBD2	few	TRBV6-2/TRBV6-3	TGTGCCAGCAGGCCTAGCGGGGGGCGCACAGATACGCAGTATTTT	CASRPSGGRTDTQYF
TRBJ1-2	TRBD1	NA	TRBV6-6	TGTGCCAGCAGCGCTCGGACAGGTGATGGGGGCTACACCTTC	CASSARTGDGGYTF
TRBJ2-5	NA	few	TRBV6-2/TRBV6-3	TGTGCCAGCAGTTCTCGGCGGCAGGGTGGAGCAGAGACCCAGTACTTC	CASSSRRQGGAETQYF
TRBJ2-5	TRBD1	few	TRBV14	TGTGCCAGCAGCCACCTTTCGGGACAGGGGGTAGAGACCCAGTACTTC	CASSHLSGQGVETQYF
TRBJ2-6	NA	many	TRBV7-2	TGTGCCAGCAGATACTACACGGGGTATTATGCTGGGGCCAACGTCCTGACTTTC	CASRYYTGYYAGANVLTF
TRBJ2-4	NA	few	TRBV6-2/TRBV6-3	TGTGCCAGCGGCCAACAGGTGGGATACATTCAGTACTTC	CASGQQVGYIQYF
TRBJ1-2	TRBD1	NA	TRBV13	TGTGCCAGCAGCGAGGGGACAGAGCTCTATGGTTACACCTTC	CASSEGTELYGYTF
TRBJ2-7	TRBD1	once	TRBV4-1	TGCGCCAGCAGCCAAGATCCAGGACAGGGAGTAATGACCTACGAGCAGTACTTC	CASSQDPGQGVMTYEQYF
TRBJ2-1	NA	few	TRBV12-3/TRBV12-4	TGTGCCAGCAGTTTTTTCCCCGTAGTCTACAATGAGCAGTTCTTC	CASSFFPVVYNEQFF
TRBJ1-1	TRBD1	NA	TRBV20-1	TGCAGTGCTAGAAGAAGACAGGGTAACACTGAAGCTTTCTTT	CSARRRQGNTEAFF
TRBJ1-1	NA	NA	TRBV5-1	TGCGCCAGCAGCTTGGCTGGGAACCCCGGGGACACTGAAGCTTTCTTT	CASSLAGNPGDTEAFF
TRBJ2-7	NA	NA	TRBV5-1	TGCGCCAGCAGCCGGGACGACCAATACGAGCAGTACTTC	CASSRDDQYEQYF
TRBJ2-5	TRBD2	many	TRBV20-1	TGCAGTGCGGACGGGGGGGTAGACGAAGAGACCCAGTACTTC	CSADGGVDEETQYF
TRBJ1-2	NA	NA	TRBV5-1	TGCGCCAGCAGCTTTAACCGGGAGAACTATGGCTACACCTTC	CASSFNRENYGYTF
TRBJ2-4	NA	NA	TRBV15	TGTGCCACCAGCGGATGGGGAAACGTAGGAGCCAAAAACATTCAGTACTTC	CATSGWGNVGAKNIQYF
TRBJ2-5	NA	NA	TRBV6-2/TRBV6-3	TGTGCCAGCAGTTACTTCGCGAGACTCCAAGAGACCCAGTACTTC	CASSYFARLQETQYF
TRBJ2-5	NA	few	TRBV5-1	TGCGCCAGCAGCCAATCGACCGGGAACCAAGAGACCCAGTACTTC	CASSQSTGNQETQYF
TRBJ2-3	TRBD2	few	TRBV5-6	TGTGCCAGCAGCATCACTAGCGGGGGCTTTGCTAGCACAGATACGCAGTATTTT	CASSITSGGFASTDTQYF
TRBJ2-1	TRBD2	NA	TRBV20-1	TGCAGTGCTAACGCGGGGGGGCCAAATGAGCAGTTCTTC	CSANAGGPNEQFF
TRBJ2-7	TRBD1	many	TRBV28	TGTGCCAGCAGTTCCCCGGGACAGGGGACCTACGAGCAGTACTTC	CASSSPGQGTYEQYF
TRBJ2-3	NA	NA	TRBV7-2	TGTGCCAGCAGCCTCTTCACAGATACGCGGTATTTT	CASSLFTDTRYF
TRBJ2-2	TRBD2	few	TRBV5-1	TGCGCCAGCAGCCAAATGACCGGACTAGCGAACACCGGGGAGCTGTTTTTT	CASSQMTGLANTGELFF